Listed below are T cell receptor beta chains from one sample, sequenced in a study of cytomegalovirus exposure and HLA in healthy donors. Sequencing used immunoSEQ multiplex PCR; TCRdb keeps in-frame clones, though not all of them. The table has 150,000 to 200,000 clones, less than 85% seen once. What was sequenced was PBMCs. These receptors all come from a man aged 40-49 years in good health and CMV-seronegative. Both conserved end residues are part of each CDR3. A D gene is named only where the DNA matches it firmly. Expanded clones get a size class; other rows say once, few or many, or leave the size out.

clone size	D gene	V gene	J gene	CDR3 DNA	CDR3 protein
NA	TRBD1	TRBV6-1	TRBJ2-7	TGTGCCAGCAGTCCGGGACAGGGTTGGAGGGAGCAGTACTTC	CASSPGQGWREQYF
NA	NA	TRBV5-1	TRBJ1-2	TGCGCCAGCAGCTTCCAAGGGGAGGGCGGTGGCTACACCTTC	CASSFQGEGGGYTF
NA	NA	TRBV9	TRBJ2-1	TGTGCCAGCAGCGATTGGGCGGGCAATGAGCAGTTCTTC	CASSDWAGNEQFF
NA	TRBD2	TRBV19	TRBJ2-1	TGTGCCAGTAGTCCCGGCGGGCTAGCGGGGGGGATCTCCTACAATGAGCAGTTCTTC	CASSPGGLAGGISYNEQFF
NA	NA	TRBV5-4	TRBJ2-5	TGTGCCAGCAGCACCCGGGTCCTAAAAGAAGAGACCCAGTACTTC	CASSTRVLKEETQYF
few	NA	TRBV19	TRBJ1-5	TGTGCCAGTAACGGAGGGTGGAATCAGCCCCAGCATTTT	CASNGGWNQPQHF
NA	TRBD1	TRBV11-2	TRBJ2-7	TGTGCCAGCAGCCTGGACAGGGGCAGGGAGCAGTACTTC	CASSLDRGREQYF
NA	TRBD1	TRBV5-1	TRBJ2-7	TGCGCCAGCAGCTTGGCCGGGACAGGGGGTGCCGAGCAGTACTTC	CASSLAGTGGAEQYF
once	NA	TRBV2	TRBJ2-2	TGTGCCAGAAACAGGGAGAACACCGGGGAGCTGTTTTTT	CARNRENTGELFF
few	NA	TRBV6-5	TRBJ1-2	TGTGCCAGCAGTTACGGGACAAACTTTGCTAACTATGGCTACACCTTC	CASSYGTNFANYGYTF
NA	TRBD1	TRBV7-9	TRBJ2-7	TGTGCCAGCAGCTTAGCTGGGACAGGGGCCGCCTACGAGCAGTACTTC	CASSLAGTGAAYEQYF
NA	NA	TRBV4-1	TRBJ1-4	TGCGCCAGCAGCCAAGAAGGGAGGGAGGAAAAACTGTTTTTT	CASSQEGREEKLFF
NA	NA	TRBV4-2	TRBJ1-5	TGTGCCAGCAGCCCGATGGGCGAACCGAATCAGCCCCAGCATTTT	CASSPMGEPNQPQHF
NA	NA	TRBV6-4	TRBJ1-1	TGTGCCAGCAGCCGACAGGTGAACACTGAAGCTTTCTTT	CASSRQVNTEAFF
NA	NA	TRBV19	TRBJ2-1	TGTGCCAGTAGTCTGGGGGGGCCCGTCAATGAGCAGTTCTTC	CASSLGGPVNEQFF
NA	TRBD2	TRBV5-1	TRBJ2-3	TGCGCCAGCAGCTCCAGACTAGCGGGGGTTCGGACAGATACGCAGTATTTT	CASSSRLAGVRTDTQYF
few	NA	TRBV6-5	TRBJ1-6	TGTGCCAGCAGTTACCATAGTCCGAATTCACCCCTCCACTTT	CASSYHSPNSPLHF
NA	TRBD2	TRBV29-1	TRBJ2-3	TGCAGCGTTGAGCCAGCGGGGCGAGTATATACGCAGTATTTT	CSVEPAGRVYTQYF
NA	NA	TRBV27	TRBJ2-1	TGTGCCAGCAGTTATGGAGGGTCCTACAATGAGCAGTTCTTC	CASSYGGSYNEQFF
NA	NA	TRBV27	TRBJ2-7	TGTGCCAGCAGTTTACAGGGGCCCTACGAGCAGTACTTC	CASSLQGPYEQYF
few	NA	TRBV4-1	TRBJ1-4	TGCGCCAGCAGCCAAGTGCTCTACGAAAAACTGTTTTTT	CASSQVLYEKLFF
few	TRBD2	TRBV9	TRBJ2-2	TGTGCCAGCAGCGTAGGGACTAGCGGGGGGATAACCGGGGAGCTGTTTTTT	CASSVGTSGGITGELFF
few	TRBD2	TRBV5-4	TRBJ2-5	TGTGCCACCAGAGGCCAGCGGGGGGCAGGAGAGACCCAGTACTTC	CATRGQRGAGETQYF
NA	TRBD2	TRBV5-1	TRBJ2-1	TGCGCCAGCAGCTTGGTAGCGGGGAGCTCCTACAATGAGCAGTTCTTC	CASSLVAGSSYNEQFF
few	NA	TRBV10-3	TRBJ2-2	TGTGCCATCAGTGAGGCGGGCCGGGAGGAGCTGTTTTTT	CAISEAGREELFF
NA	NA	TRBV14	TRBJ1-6	TGTGCCAGCAGCCAAGAAGCAGGGAATTCACCCCTCCACTTT	CASSQEAGNSPLHF
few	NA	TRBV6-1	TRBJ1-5	TGTGCCAGCAGTGATTATAGCAATCAGCCCCAGCATTTT	CASSDYSNQPQHF
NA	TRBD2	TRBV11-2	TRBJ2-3	TGTGCCAGCAGAAGGAGGGGAGGGGCAGATACGCAGTATTTT	CASRRRGGADTQYF
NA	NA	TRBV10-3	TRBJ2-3	TGTGCCATCAAGGCGGGCACAGATACGCAGTATTTT	CAIKAGTDTQYF
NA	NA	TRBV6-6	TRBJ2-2	TGTGCCAGCAGTTACCGTTTAGCGAGCACCGGGGAGCTGTTTTTT	CASSYRLASTGELFF
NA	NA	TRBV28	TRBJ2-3	TGTGCCAGCAGCAAACAGGTAACAACAGATACGCAGTATTTT	CASSKQVTTDTQYF
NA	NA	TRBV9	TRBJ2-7	TGTGCCAGCAGCGCCAGCCGAGGGGGCTACGAGCAGTACTTC	CASSASRGGYEQYF
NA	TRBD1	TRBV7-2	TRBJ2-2	TGTGCCAGCAGCACAGGACAGGGGATTGGGGCCGGGGAGCTGTTTTTT	CASSTGQGIGAGELFF
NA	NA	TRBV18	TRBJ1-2	TGTGCCAGCTCATCACAGGACAGCAGCTACGGCTACACCTTC	CASSSQDSSYGYTF
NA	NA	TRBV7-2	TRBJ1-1	TGTGCCAGCAGCTTATCGGGGAACACTGAAGCTTTCTTT	CASSLSGNTEAFF
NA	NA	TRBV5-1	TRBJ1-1	TGCGCCAGCAGCTTGGAACCAGAGGGGAACACTGAAGCTTTCTTT	CASSLEPEGNTEAFF
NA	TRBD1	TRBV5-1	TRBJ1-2	TGCGCCAGCAGCACCGGACAGGGGATTGGCTACACCTTC	CASSTGQGIGYTF
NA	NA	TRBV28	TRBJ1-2	TGTGCCAGCAGCCCTCCCACGCAGGGTAATGGCTACACCTTC	CASSPPTQGNGYTF
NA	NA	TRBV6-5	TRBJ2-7	TGTGCCAGCAGTTGGGGGGGCCAAGACGAGCAGTACTTC	CASSWGGQDEQYF
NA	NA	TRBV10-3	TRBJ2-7	TGTGCCGTATCTCCCTCCTACGAGCAGTACTTC	CAVSPSYEQYF
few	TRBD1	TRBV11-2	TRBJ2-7	TGTGCCAGCAGCATCGGGACAGGCCGCTACGAGCAGTACTTC	CASSIGTGRYEQYF
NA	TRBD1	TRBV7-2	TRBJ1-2	TGTGCCAGCAGCTTAGAGGACAGGTACAATGGCTACACCTTC	CASSLEDRYNGYTF
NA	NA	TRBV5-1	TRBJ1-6	TGCGCCAGCAGCTCGGGAACAGGGTACAATTCACCCCTCCACTTT	CASSSGTGYNSPLHF
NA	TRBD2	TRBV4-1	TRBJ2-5	TGCGCCAGCAGCCAAGAAGTAGCGGGGGGCTGGGAGACCCAGTACTTC	CASSQEVAGGWETQYF
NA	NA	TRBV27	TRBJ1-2	TGTGCCAGCAGTCGGGGGTTTAACTATGGCTACACCTTC	CASSRGFNYGYTF
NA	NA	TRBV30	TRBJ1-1	TGTGCCTGGACTCCGTGGGCCTCCACTGAAGCTTTCTTT	CAWTPWASTEAFF
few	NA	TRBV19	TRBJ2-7	TGTGCCAGTAGTAAACCGACCACAGGGATCCTAGACGAGCAGTACTTC	CASSKPTTGILDEQYF
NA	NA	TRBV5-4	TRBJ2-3	TGTGCCAGCAGCTTGGAGGAAAGAGCGGATACGCAGTATTTT	CASSLEERADTQYF
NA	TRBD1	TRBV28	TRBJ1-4	TGTGCCAGCAGAAGGACAGGGTATGAAAAACTGTTTTTT	CASRRTGYEKLFF
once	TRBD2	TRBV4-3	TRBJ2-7	TGCGCCAGCAGCCAAGCCGCCGGGACTAGCGGGGGTATCTGGGGGAGCGAGCAGTACTTC	CASSQAAGTSGGIWGSEQYF
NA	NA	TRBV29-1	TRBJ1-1	TGCAGCGCCAGGGACTTTTATAACGCTGAAGCTTTCTTT	CSARDFYNAEAFF
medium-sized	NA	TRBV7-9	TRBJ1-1	TGTTCCAGCAGCTTAGCTCTCACTGAAGCTTTCTTT	CSSSLALTEAFF